A selection of T cell receptor beta chains follows, all from one sample in a study of T cell repertoires in cytomegalovirus infection. Via MiXCR, TCRdb re-called the reads, giving one row per CDR3 protein. The table includes around 270,000 distinct CDR3 sequences, roughly 10% detected once. The sequenced material came from PBMCs. The receptors originated from a human donor in good health (CMV status not recorded). Some clones in this sample may be carry-over from other donors' samples. CDR3s include the opening cysteine and the closing phenylalanine or tryptophan. D genes are given only for firm matches. The size entry is marked missing in some rows and otherwise reads once, few, many or a size class.

>TRBD2|TRBV28|once|TRBJ2-2
CASSLPGEGRGELFF
TGTGCCAGCAGTTTACCTGGGGAGGGCCGAGGGGAGCTGTTTTTT
>.|TRBV12-3/TRBV12-4|few|TRBJ2-5
CASRFLRGVGETQYF
TGTGCCAGCAGATTCTTGCGAGGGGTAGGAGAGACCCAGTACTTC
>.|TRBV19|few|TRBJ2-5
CASSPLAGSQETQYF
TGTGCCAGTAGTCCCCTGGCAGGTTCCCAAGAGACCCAGTACTTC
>.|TRBV14|many|TRBJ1-4
CASSKDRTNEKLFF
TGTGCCAGCAGCAAAGACAGGACTAATGAAAAACTGTTTTTT
>TRBD2|TRBV7-2|many|TRBJ2-4
CASSWGLAGPKNIQYF
TGTGCCAGCAGCTGGGGACTAGCGGGGCCCAAAAACATTCAGTACTTC
>.|TRBV29-1|few|TRBJ2-5
CSVTGPKSKETQYF
TGCAGCGTGACCGGGCCGAAATCAAAGGAGACCCAGTACTTC
>TRBD2|TRBV7-2|.|TRBJ2-7
CASSLVGTSGKGEQYF
TGTGCCAGCAGCTTAGTAGGGACTAGCGGGAAGGGGGAGCAGTACTTC
>.|TRBV28|.|TRBJ1-3
CAIMTALGNTIYF
TGTGCCATAATGACGGCGCTGGGAAACACCATATATTTT
>.|TRBV6-6|.|TRBJ1-6
CASSYTRFYNSPLHF
TGTGCCAGCAGTTACACCCGGTTCTATAATTCACCCCTCCACTTT
>TRBD2|TRBV18|.|TRBJ2-7
CASSFLTGELAGAYEQYF
TGTGCCAGCTCATTTCTTACGGGGGAGCTAGCGGGAGCCTACGAGCAGTACTTC
>TRBD1|TRBV12-3/TRBV12-4|many|TRBJ1-5
CASRQGNNQPQHF
TGTGCCAGCAGACAGGGGAATAATCAGCCCCAGCATTTT
>.|TRBV7-2|medium-sized|TRBJ2-7
CASSLAVGNYEQYF
TGTGCCAGCAGCTTAGCCGTCGGCAACTACGAGCAGTACTTC
>TRBD1|TRBV7-2|many|TRBJ1-5
CASSDGQGLFQPQHF
TGTGCCAGCAGCGACGGACAGGGCTTATTCCAGCCCCAGCATTTT
>.|TRBV7-2|many|TRBJ2-1
CASSPSNRGGNEQFF
TGTGCCAGCAGCCCTTCTAACCGGGGAGGAAATGAGCAGTTCTTC
>TRBD1|TRBV7-2|many|TRBJ2-5
CASSTTGGETQYF
TGTGCCAGCAGCACCACAGGGGGAGAGACCCAGTACTTC
>.|TRBV19|few|TRBJ1-5
CASSIVLPGVSNQPQHF
TGTGCCAGTAGTATAGTCCTCCCAGGGGTCAGCAATCAGCCCCAGCATTTT
>.|TRBV5-5|many|TRBJ2-5
CASSRTGFGGETQYF
TGTGCCAGCAGCAGAACAGGGTTTGGAGGAGAGACCCAGTACTTC
>.|TRBV7-3|many|TRBJ2-5
CASSPYGQETQYF
TGTGCCAGCAGCCCTTATGGTCAAGAGACCCAGTACTTC
>.|TRBV29-1|.|TRBJ2-5
CSVSQGAGGGRRETQYF
TGCAGCGTTTCCCAGGGAGCAGGGGGAGGAAGGCGAGAGACCCAGTACTTC
>.|TRBV7-2|many|TRBJ2-5
CASSLSGPGWTQYF
TGTGCCAGCAGCTTAAGCGGACCCGGGTGGACCCAGTACTTC
>.|TRBV3-1|.|TRBJ2-1
CASSIGRGPSNEQFF
TGTGCCAGCAGCATCGGACGTGGACCATCCAATGAGCAGTTCTTC
>TRBD1|TRBV7-2|many|TRBJ2-3
CASSHGQGANTQYF
TGTGCCAGCAGCCACGGACAGGGGGCAAATACGCAGTATTTT